A single sample is the source of the 9 T cell receptor beta chains below, sequenced in a study of PD-L1 blockade in urothelial cancer. Generated by immunoSEQ multiplex PCR, the TCRdb table keeps only in-frame clones and is missing some. The repertoire consists of 72,000 or so clones, with approximately 83% occurring once and the leading ten covering under 15%. This sample's time point: pretreatment peripheral blood. The sample in question was PBMCs, obtained around atezolizumab (anti-PD-L1) treatment. These receptors originate from a man in his fifties or sixties with urothelial cancer.

The chain couples TRBV5-4 to TRBJ2-1; 8 bases are shared with TRBD2. The CDR3 consists of 15 residues. Germline-derived CDR1 and CDR2 are SGHNT and YYREEE (reference sequence). V lost 4 bases to trimming and J lost 7 bases; unmatched junction nucleotides: 10. CDR3 sequence reads: CASSPSRGGWNEQFF. CDR3 coding DNA: TGTGCCAGCAGCCCCTCCCGCGGGGGGTGGAATGAGCAGTTCTTC.

The chain uses TRBV19 and TRBJ2-1; D unresolved. There are 13 residues in the CDR3. V lost 0 bases and J lost 6, with 6 bases in between. In germline, CDR1 is LNHDA, CDR2 SQIVND (reference sequence). CDR3 loop: CASSIDRVNEQFF. Here the CDR3 DNA reads TGTGCCAGTAGTATAGATCGGGTCAATGAGCAGTTCTTC.

This chain links TRBV4-1 with TRBJ1-1; D gene ambiguous. The V end lost 1 base, the J end lost 10 bases, and 10 bases lay between the germline ends. The CDR3 is 12 amino acids. Looked up from germline, CDR1 is MGHRA and CDR2 is YSYEKL. The CDR3 DNA follows: TGCGCCAGCAGCCAAGTAAGAGGAATAGCTTTCTTT. It specifies CASSQVRGIAFF.

The rearrangement links TRBV6-5 to TRBJ1-2; D is undetermined. CDR1 and CDR2 (germline): MNHEY, SVGAGI. The V end was cut by 7 bases, the J end by 4 bases, with 13 bases between. The CDR3 has 13 residues. CDR3 nucleotides: TGTGCCAGCATGGACCGGGCGGGCTATGGCTACACCTTC. The encoded protein is CASMDRAGYGYTF.

The chain has TRBV2 and TRBJ2-4; 14 bases are a match to TRBD2. Germline V gene data show CDR1 as SNHLY and CDR2 as FYNNEI. The trim removed 0 bases at V and 8 bases at J, leaving 0 bases unmatched. The CDR3 covers 15 residues. The CDR3 DNA reads TGTGCCAGCAGTGAAGCGGGACTAGCGGGGGACATTCAGTACTTC. Its protein is CASSEAGLAGDIQYF.

The V gene is TRBV19, the J gene TRBJ2-2; 11 bases are shared with TRBD2. Germline-derived CDR1 and CDR2 are LNHDA and SQIVND (reference sequence). The length of the CDR3 is 18 residues. J lost 8 bases, V lost 5 bases, and 16 bases had no gene match. CDR3: CASSFTSGGSGLTGELFF. The CDR3 bases are TGTGCCAGTAGTTTTACTAGCGGGGGTTCGGGACTAACAGGGGAGCTGTTTTTT.

The chain couples TRBV28 to TRBJ2-5; TRBD1 might be the D (6 bases). V was cut by 5 bases and J by 0 bases, with 13 bases left in between. This CDR3 is 15 amino acids long. Germline loops: CDR1 MDHEN, CDR2 SYDVKM. The CDR3 nucleotides are TGTGCCAGCAGTGGACAGTTCCCCCACCAAGAGACCCAGTACTTC. Its translation: CASSGQFPHQETQYF. The complete variable domain, with remaining parts taken from reference TRBV28 and TRBJ2-5, reads DVKVTQSSRYLVKRTGEKVFLECVQDMDHENMFWYRQDPGLGLRLIYFSYDVKMKEKGDIPEGYSVSREKKERFSLILESASTNQTSMYLCASSGQFPHQETQYFGPGTRLLVL.

The chain uses TRBV6-6 and TRBJ1-2, with no clear D. There are 15 residues in the CDR3. V lost 2 bases and J 0 bases, leaving 10 bases between the germline ends. CDR1 is MNHNY and CDR2 is SVGAGI in the germline V gene (reference sequence). The CDR3 is CASSYLRHSNYGYTF. CDR3 coding DNA: TGTGCCAGCAGTTACCTGAGGCACTCTAACTATGGCTACACCTTC.

This clone came up a few times. CDR3 amino acids: CASSLNVVLSYNSPLHF. CDR3 nucleotide sequence: TGTGCCAGCAGCTTAAATGTAGTATTGTCCTATAATTCACCCCTCCACTTT. The chain links TRBV7-2 to TRBJ1-6; D remains ambiguous. CDR1 is SGHTA and CDR2 is FQGNSA in the germline V gene. Trimming took off 2 bases at V and 1 base at J, with 12 bases between the two ends. The CDR3 sequence is 17 residues long.